This TCR beta chain was captured in a study of T-cell memory formation after mild COVID-19 (dated by TCRdb to the early 2020s). Background for the entire study: TCR sequence clusters from the two donors were found to be largely donor specific. In a couple of donors, T-cell clones that expanded and contracted after mild COVID-19 were tracked by sequencing TCRalpha and TCRbeta repertoires over time. Two young, previously healthy adult volunteers, one female and one male, were included in the cohort. Study-wide conclusions, independent of this receptor: From day 15 to 85, contracting clones showed balanced CD4/CD8 phenotypes, whereas a second wave of clones that expanded from day 15 to 37 leaned towards CD4+. Some responding clones were found in pre-infection memory, which suggests that pre-existing cross-reactive memory T cells took part in the SARS-CoV-2 response. Only a couple of mild cases were covered by the study, and larger cohorts that include severe cases with pre-infection samples were considered necessary. Contracting CD4+ clones were located mainly in the CM and EM memory subsets, whereas CD8+ clones were found to be enriched in EMRA. SARS-CoV-2 specificity was not confirmed for the second-wave clones peaking on day 37.

TCRdb names Illumina NovaSeq 6000 as the instrument used. TCRalpha and TCRbeta cDNA libraries were built by 5'RACE with constant-segment primers, adding sample barcodes and unique molecular identifiers. RNA was extracted from every sample with Trizol reagent. Libraries were amplified in two PCR steps, with a second sample barcode and Illumina TruSeq adapters added in the second step. The libraries were sequenced on an Illumina NovaSeq using 2 x 150 bp paired-end reads. Concerning the study's data processing: Demultiplexing of reads and collapsing into UMI-guided consensus sequences were performed with migec v1.2.7. Using mixcr v2.1.11, the UMI consensuses were aligned to TRA and TRB V and J templates and assembled into clonotypes. A clonotype was counted as expanded or contracted only if both edgeR and NoisET called the change significant, with noise models trained on biological replicates. edgeR calls used a false discovery rate-adjusted p below 0.01 and a log2 fold-change threshold of 1. PCA with hierarchical clustering of max-normalized trajectories of the 1000 most abundant clonotypes was used as exploratory dynamics analysis. Separately sequenced CD4+ and CD8+ repertoires were used to assign the CD4 or CD8 phenotype of responding clones. TCRdb applied fastp at Q25 and MiXCR to the public reads, then kept only in-frame beta chains. Every entry covers one CDR3 protein and lists the most common genes and DNA from its rows. The authors' filters were not applied to this entry. The sample records 250,000 to 400,000 distinct CDR3 sequences, roughly an eighth of which are singletons. The ten largest clones add up to 21% of the sample.

PBMCs were isolated by Ficoll-Paque density gradient centrifugation. For this chain, trimming is 5 bases at the V end and 1 base at the J end, and the number of junction bases without a gene match is 6. According to the germline V gene, CDR1 reads SGHTA and CDR2 reads FQGTGA. The CDR3 contains 15 residues, cysteine and phenylalanine counted. The DNA shown is the 45-base CDR3, in frame from base 1. A note on this clonotype: The antigen it binds to is not known. Base qualities are not recorded, but no much larger clone differs from it by a single base.

The V gene is TRBV7-3 and the J gene is TRBJ2-3; TRBD1 aligns with 7 central bases. The TCR sequence derives from a man aged 18 to 29 who had mild COVID-19 (a few samples of this study predate the infection). The sample titles of this study are shuffled in the database, so cell type and time point are left out; the donor was told from shared clones. The sequenced material came from PBMCs or a T cell subset sorted from them (not recorded which). The CDR3 in this case is CASSPTGTGTDTQYF. The DNA is as follows: TGTGCCAGCAGCCCTACGGGGACAGGCACAGATACGCAGTATTTT.